This TCR beta chain was sequenced during a study of OX40 agonist ivuxolimab in advanced cancers. The study, taken as a whole, reports: No antigen was identified for the clonally expanded peripheral T cells.

As regards this clone: Its antigen is as yet unknown.

The CDR3 is 16 residues long. V was pared by 1 base and J by 0 bases, with 5 bases of the junction left unmatched. Germline V gives CDR1 MGHRA, CDR2 YSYEKL. Method: immunoSEQ multiplex PCR; TCRdb's copy keeps in-frame clones and lacks some. The sample holds approximately 33,000 clones, roughly nine tenths seen once. The sequences come from CD4+ or CD8+ T cells sorted from blood, collected in a trial of the OX40 agonist ivuxolimab. The origin of this receptor is an adult with an advanced solid tumor such as melanoma, head and neck, liver or kidney cancer. The chain has TRBV4-1 and TRBJ2-7; 8 bases are a match to TRBD2. The DNA for the CDR3 is TGCGCCAGCAGCCAAGTGGCTAGCGGGCCCTCCTACGAGCAGTACTTC. It translates to CASSQVASGPSYEQYF.